This TCR beta chain was captured by sequencing in a study of T cells after yellow fever vaccination. Study overall: When fractions had low cell numbers, they were prepared with SMART-Seq v4 Ultra Low Input. Study-level findings and limits: There was a possibility that FACS-sorted repertoires contained abundant clonotypes contaminating from the bulk population. A small share of clonotypes appeared in both CD4 and CD8 compartments.

The CDR3 consists of 13 residues. V was trimmed by 5 bases and J by 6 bases, leaving 13 bases between them. Germline V gives CDR1 SGHVS, CDR2 FQNEAQ. Template switching with 5'RACE generated the TCR cDNA and added a universal primer site and UMIs. Using its own MiXCR run on the 5' RACE reads, TCRdb lists one record per CDR3 protein. The sample records roughly 500,000 distinct CDR3 sequences, roughly 21% being singletons. In regard to this clonotype: Its specificity is unknown.

This material consisted of PBMCs, taken 15 days after the yellow fever booster vaccination. The rearrangement joins TRBV7-8 to TRBJ1-2; possibly TRBD1 for D (5 bases). The origin of this receptor is a man aged 30 to 45 who received the YFV17D yellow fever vaccine. The CDR3 sequence is CASSHGGVDGYTF. The CDR3 coding sequence is TGTGCCAGCAGCCATGGGGGGGTTGATGGCTACACCTTC.